A selection of T cell receptor beta chains follows, all from one sample in a study of blood T cell repertoires in COVID-19. This table comes from immunoSEQ multiplex PCR, and its TCRdb copy is limited to in-frame clones, with some not included. The repertoire holds over 300,000 clones, with around 85% as singletons. Specimen: PBMCs or T cells enriched from blood (not recorded which). These receptors were collected from a man younger than 40 who had recovered from COVID-19. The CDR3 runs from the conserved cysteine through the conserved F or W. The order of the fields is J gene, D gene, V gene, clone size, CDR3 DNA, CDR3 protein. A D gene is named only where the DNA matches it firmly. Size is stated for part of the rows, as once, few or many counts, or as a class when the clone is expanded.

J gene: TRBJ2-1
D gene: TRBD2
V gene: TRBV11-3
clone size: .
CDR3 DNA: TGTGCCAGCAGCTTAGATGCTAGCGGGGGGGCCCCCTACAATGAGCAGTTCTTC
CDR3 protein: CASSLDASGGAPYNEQFF

J gene: TRBJ1-1
D gene: .
V gene: TRBV5-1
clone size: .
CDR3 DNA: TGCGCCAGCAGCCAAAACCCGACCCAGGGGACTGAAGCTTTCTTT
CDR3 protein: CASSQNPTQGTEAFF

J gene: TRBJ1-1
D gene: .
V gene: TRBV19
clone size: .
CDR3 DNA: TGTGCCAGTAGTATATACACGGGGGACCTGAACACTGAAGCTTTCTTT
CDR3 protein: CASSIYTGDLNTEAFF

J gene: TRBJ1-6
D gene: .
V gene: TRBV9
clone size: .
CDR3 DNA: TGTGCCAGCAGCGTTCTGGACAGCTCCTATAATTCACCCCTCCACTTT
CDR3 protein: CASSVLDSSYNSPLHF

J gene: TRBJ2-1
D gene: TRBD2
V gene: TRBV4-1
clone size: .
CDR3 DNA: TGCGCCAGCAGCTTGGGACTAGCGGGGTACAATGAGCAGTTCTTC
CDR3 protein: CASSLGLAGYNEQFF

J gene: TRBJ2-3
D gene: .
V gene: TRBV7-3
clone size: .
CDR3 DNA: TGTGCCAGCAGCTTAACTATCACAGATACGCAGTATTTT
CDR3 protein: CASSLTITDTQYF

J gene: TRBJ2-4
D gene: .
V gene: TRBV25-1
clone size: .
CDR3 DNA: TGTGCCAGCAGTGGGTCCTTGGGGGGTACGCAGTACTTC
CDR3 protein: CASSGSLGGTQYF

J gene: TRBJ2-7
D gene: TRBD2
V gene: TRBV4-1
clone size: once
CDR3 DNA: TGCGCCAGCAGCCAGCACCGCAGACCAGCGGGGGGCTACGAGCAGTACTTC
CDR3 protein: CASSQHRRPAGGYEQYF

J gene: TRBJ2-3
D gene: TRBD2
V gene: TRBV7-3
clone size: .
CDR3 DNA: TGTGCCAGCAGCTTAATCCCGCTAGCGGGGATCACAGATACGCAGTATTTT
CDR3 protein: CASSLIPLAGITDTQYF

J gene: TRBJ1-2
D gene: .
V gene: TRBV6-2/TRBV6-3
clone size: once
CDR3 DNA: TGTGCCAGCAGTTACTCTCGACAGGCTACTAACTATGGCTACACCTTC
CDR3 protein: CASSYSRQATNYGYTF

J gene: TRBJ2-1
D gene: TRBD1
V gene: TRBV3-1/TRBV3-2
clone size: .
CDR3 DNA: TGTGCCAGCAGCCGGGACAGAAACAATGAGCAGTTCTTC
CDR3 protein: CASSRDRNNEQFF

J gene: TRBJ1-6
D gene: .
V gene: TRBV3-1/TRBV3-2
clone size: .
CDR3 DNA: TGTGCCAGCAGCCAAGGTCAGGGGACGGGGTCACCCCTCCACTTT
CDR3 protein: CASSQGQGTGSPLHF

J gene: TRBJ1-4
D gene: TRBD1
V gene: TRBV4-1
clone size: .
CDR3 DNA: TGCGCCAGCAGCCAAACGCACCGGGACAGGGGGGAAAAACTGTTTTTT
CDR3 protein: CASSQTHRDRGEKLFF

J gene: TRBJ2-3
D gene: .
V gene: TRBV18
clone size: .
CDR3 DNA: TGTGCCAGCTCACAGGGCAGGGTGAGCACAGATACGCAGTATTTT
CDR3 protein: CASSQGRVSTDTQYF

J gene: TRBJ2-2
D gene: TRBD1
V gene: TRBV7-9
clone size: .
CDR3 DNA: TGTGCCAGCAGCCTTGGAGACAGGGCGAACACCGGGGAGCTGTTTTTT
CDR3 protein: CASSLGDRANTGELFF

J gene: TRBJ1-4
D gene: TRBD1
V gene: TRBV27
clone size: once
CDR3 DNA: TGTGCCAGCAGTTTAAGCAGGGGGCGTAATGAAAAACTGTTTTTT
CDR3 protein: CASSLSRGRNEKLFF

J gene: TRBJ1-3
D gene: .
V gene: TRBV7-9
clone size: .
CDR3 DNA: TGTGCCAGCAGCCGGGATGCAATGCGTGGGTATTTT
CDR3 protein: CASSRDAMRGYF

J gene: TRBJ2-3
D gene: TRBD2
V gene: TRBV10-1
clone size: .
CDR3 DNA: TGCGCCAGCTCTAGCGGGGCGCCACCAGATACGCAGTATTTT
CDR3 protein: CASSSGAPPDTQYF

J gene: TRBJ1-1
D gene: .
V gene: TRBV27
clone size: .
CDR3 DNA: TGTGCCAGCAGTGACCCCCGGGGGGTTGCCACTGAAGCTTTCTTT
CDR3 protein: CASSDPRGVATEAFF

J gene: TRBJ1-4
D gene: TRBD1
V gene: TRBV19
clone size: .
CDR3 DNA: TGTGCCAGTAGTATCGCCAGGGGGGAAAAACTGTTTTTT
CDR3 protein: CASSIARGEKLFF

J gene: TRBJ2-6
D gene: TRBD1
V gene: TRBV5-1
clone size: .
CDR3 DNA: TGCGCCAGCAGCCTTGGGACAGGAAGCTCTGGGGCCAACGTCCTGACTTTC
CDR3 protein: CASSLGTGSSGANVLTF

J gene: TRBJ2-1
D gene: TRBD1
V gene: TRBV7-2
clone size: .
CDR3 DNA: TGTGCCAGCAGCCCCGGGACAGGATACAATGAGCAGTTCTTC
CDR3 protein: CASSPGTGYNEQFF

J gene: TRBJ2-1
D gene: TRBD2
V gene: TRBV7-3
clone size: .
CDR3 DNA: TGTGCCAGCAGCCTAGCGGGGGCCTTATACAATGAGCAGTTCTTC
CDR3 protein: CASSLAGALYNEQFF

J gene: TRBJ1-4
D gene: TRBD1
V gene: TRBV4-1
clone size: .
CDR3 DNA: TGCGCCAGCAGCCTGACCGGGACAGGGGATGAAAAACTGTTTTTT
CDR3 protein: CASSLTGTGDEKLFF

J gene: TRBJ1-2
D gene: TRBD1
V gene: TRBV27
clone size: .
CDR3 DNA: TGTGCCAGCAGTTCCCTACAGGGGGCTCCCTATGGCTACACCTTC
CDR3 protein: CASSSLQGAPYGYTF

J gene: TRBJ2-1
D gene: TRBD2
V gene: TRBV5-4
clone size: .
CDR3 DNA: TGTGCCAGCAGCTCAGGACTAGCGGGGCTTTACAATGAGCAGTTCTTC
CDR3 protein: CASSSGLAGLYNEQFF

J gene: TRBJ1-4
D gene: .
V gene: TRBV2
clone size: .
CDR3 DNA: TGTGCCAGCAGTTACGAGCAGGGTGGGGAAAAACTGTTTTTT
CDR3 protein: CASSYEQGGEKLFF

J gene: TRBJ2-7
D gene: .
V gene: TRBV5-6
clone size: .
CDR3 DNA: TGTGCCAGCAGCTTCAGGCCAACAGGGAGTCCTCGGATCGAGCAGTACTTC
CDR3 protein: CASSFRPTGSPRIEQYF